This TCR beta chain appears in the sequencing data of a study of human T cells and chemical hapten exposure. Time point of the sample: pre-sensitization, week 0. Treatment reported: therapeutic diphenylcyclopropenone sensitization with weekly scalp DPC. TCRdb independently ran MiXCR on the RACE reads; one entry per CDR3 protein. Here the sample spans about 98,000 distinct CDR3 sequences, 9.5% to 14% being singletons. V dropped 5 bases and J dropped 2; count of bases not matched to a gene: 5. Germline CDR1 SGHTA, CDR2 FQGTGA. The CDR3 is 15 residues long. This clonotype was counted ten times or more. Here the sequenced sample was whole blood, taken in connection with sensitization to the hapten diphenylcyclopropenone (DPC). This sequence originates from a woman between 55 and 75 years old with alopecia areata. Some clones in this sample may be carry-over from other donors' samples. The chain is built from TRBV7-3 and TRBJ2-1; 8 bases fit TRBD2. The CDR3 DNA is TGTGCCAGCAGCGCCCGACTAGCGACCTACAATGAGCAGTTCTTC. This translates into CASSARLATYNEQFF.